A selection of T cell receptor beta chains follows, all from one sample in a study of blood T cell repertoires in COVID-19. Measured with immunoSEQ multiplex PCR; TCRdb has only the in-frame clones, and not every one. The sample shows 650,000 to 800,000 clones, approximately 90% of them seen only once. The sample consisted of peripheral blood. The receptors originated from a young woman with acute or convalescent COVID-19. Each CDR3 is given with its conserved first and last residue. The order of the fields is D gene, clone size, J gene, V gene, CDR3 protein, CDR3 DNA. D genes are given only for firm matches. Clone size is shown for a subset of rows, as once, few, many or a class of expanded clone.

- - TRBJ2-3 TRBV6-5 CASRGIGDTDTQYF TGTGCCAGCAGGGGGATCGGGGACACAGATACGCAGTATTTT
TRBD1 - TRBJ1-1 TRBV15 CATRTGQSNTEAFF TGTGCCACCAGAACGGGACAGAGTAACACTGAAGCTTTCTTT
- - TRBJ1-2 TRBV21-1 CASTDTSRTFNYGYTF TGTGCCAGCACCGACACCTCTCGAACCTTTAACTATGGCTACACCTTC
TRBD1 - TRBJ1-2 TRBV7-2 CAIHNQDGTGPFGYTF TGTGCCATCCATAATCAAGACGGGACAGGGCCTTTTGGCTACACCTTC
- - TRBJ2-2 TRBV2 CASSEQNTGELFF TGTGCCAGCAGTGAACAAAACACCGGGGAGCTGTTTTTT
- - TRBJ1-3 TRBV19 CASSIEGSTGNTIYF TGTGCCAGTAGTATAGAAGGGAGTACTGGAAACACCATATATTTT
TRBD1 - TRBJ1-1 TRBV3-1/TRBV3-2 CASSQLQGSTEAFF TGTGCCAGCAGCCAACTACAGGGGTCGACTGAAGCTTTCTTT
TRBD2 - TRBJ2-2 TRBV6-5 CASSSGLAGTGELFF TGTGCCAGCAGTTCGGGACTAGCGGGGACCGGGGAGCTGTTTTTT
- - TRBJ1-2 TRBV27 CASSLAVGVQPYGYTF TGTGCCAGCAGTTTAGCGGTCGGGGTACAGCCCTATGGCTACACCTTC
TRBD1 - TRBJ2-7 TRBV4-1 CASSPVGQSYYEQYF TGCGCCAGCAGCCCAGTGGGACAGTCCTACTACGAGCAGTACTTC
TRBD1 - TRBJ1-5 TRBV6-5 CASSTDRGNQPQHF TGTGCCAGCAGTACTGACAGGGGGAATCAGCCCCAGCATTTT
- - TRBJ1-1 TRBV24-1 CATRSRGGAFF TGTGCCACCAGATCTCGGGGGGGAGCTTTCTTT
- - TRBJ1-1 TRBV6-5 CASSSLRRVNTEAFF TGTGCCAGCAGTTCCTTGCGGAGGGTGAACACTGAAGCTTTCTTT
- - TRBJ1-2 TRBV1 CTSSQDRVFQEGYTF TGCACCAGCAGCCAAGATCGGGTTTTCCAAGAGGGCTACACCTTC
- - TRBJ1-2 TRBV2 CASSTIPGTSNYGYTF TGTGCCAGCAGTACCATCCCCGGGACTTCTAACTATGGCTACACCTTC
- few TRBJ1-3 TRBV19 CASTLRASGNTIYF TGTGCCAGCACTTTGAGGGCTTCGGGAAACACCATATATTTT
- - TRBJ2-3 TRBV19 CATSDLRGENTDTQYF TGTGCCACCAGCGACTTGCGCGGGGAGAACACAGATACGCAGTATTTT
- - TRBJ2-7 TRBV5-6 CASSLVGGSYEQYF TGTGCCAGCAGCTTGGTAGGGGGCTCCTACGAGCAGTACTTC
- once TRBJ1-6 TRBV2 CASRAGGAYNSPLHF TGTGCCAGCAGGGCTGGCGGGGCCTATAATTCACCCCTCCACTTT
- - TRBJ1-4 TRBV5-1 CASSWRATNEKLFF TGCGCCAGCAGCTGGAGGGCAACTAATGAAAAACTGTTTTTT
- - TRBJ1-2 TRBV6-4 CASSDSMGVFGYTF TGTGCCAGCAGTGACTCGATGGGAGTGTTCGGCTACACCTTC
TRBD1 - TRBJ1-5 TRBV10-3 CAISEDRGLWQPQHF TGTGCCATCAGTGAGGACAGGGGGCTTTGGCAGCCCCAGCATTTT
TRBD2 - TRBJ2-1 TRBV6-6 CASRPIRGGLYNEQFF TGTGCCAGCAGACCAATCCGGGGAGGGCTATACAATGAGCAGTTCTTC
TRBD1 - TRBJ1-2 TRBV19 CASSPQGDYGYTF TGTGCCAGTAGCCCTCAGGGGGACTATGGCTACACCTTC
- - TRBJ1-5 TRBV7-9 CASSLGSQGRNQPQHF TGTGCCAGCAGCTTAGGTAGTCAGGGCCGCAATCAGCCCCAGCATTTT
TRBD1 - TRBJ2-1 TRBV4-3 CASSQGTGGGNEQFF TGCGCCAGCAGTCAAGGGACAGGGGGGGGCAATGAGCAGTTCTTC
- - TRBJ2-2 TRBV9 CASSVVRASANTGELFF TGTGCCAGCAGCGTAGTGAGGGCTAGCGCTAACACCGGGGAGCTGTTTTTT
TRBD1 - TRBJ1-2 TRBV27 CASSTGVNYGYTF TGTGCCAGCAGCACAGGGGTTAACTATGGCTACACCTTC
- - TRBJ1-5 TRBV6-6 CASSYSSTGDQPQHF TGTGCCAGCAGTTACTCCTCAACCGGAGATCAGCCCCAGCATTTT
- - TRBJ2-7 TRBV7-2 CASSSDFLPPYEQYF TGTGCCAGCAGCTCGGACTTCTTACCCCCCTACGAGCAGTACTTC